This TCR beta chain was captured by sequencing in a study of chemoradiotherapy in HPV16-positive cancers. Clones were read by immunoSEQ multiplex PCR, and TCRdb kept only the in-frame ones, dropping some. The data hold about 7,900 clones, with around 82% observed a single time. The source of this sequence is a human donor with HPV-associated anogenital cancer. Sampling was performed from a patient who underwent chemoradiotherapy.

Here the CDR3 reads CASSWETTPYEQYF. In nucleotides, the CDR3 is TGTGCCAGCAGTTGGGAAACCACCCCCTACGAGCAGTACTTC. This rearrangement joins TRBV27 to TRBJ2-7, with D unresolved. This CDR3 has 14 amino acids. Trimming took off 4 bases at V and 2 bases at J, with 12 bases between the two ends. CDR1 MNHEY and CDR2 SMNVEV come from the germline V gene (reference sequence).